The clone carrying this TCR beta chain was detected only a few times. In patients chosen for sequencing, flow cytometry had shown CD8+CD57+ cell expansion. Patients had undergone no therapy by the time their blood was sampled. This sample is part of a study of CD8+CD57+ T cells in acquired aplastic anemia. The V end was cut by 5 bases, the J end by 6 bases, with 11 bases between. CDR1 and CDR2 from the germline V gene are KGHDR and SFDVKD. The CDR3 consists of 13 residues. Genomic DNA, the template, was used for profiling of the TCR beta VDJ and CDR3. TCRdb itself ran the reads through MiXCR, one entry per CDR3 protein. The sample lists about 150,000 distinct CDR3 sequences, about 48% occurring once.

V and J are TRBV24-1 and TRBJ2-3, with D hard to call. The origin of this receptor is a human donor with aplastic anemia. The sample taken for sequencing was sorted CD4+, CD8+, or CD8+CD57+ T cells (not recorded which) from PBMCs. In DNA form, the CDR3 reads TGTGCCACCAGTGGATTAGGGTTGGATACGCAGTATTTT. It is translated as CATSGLGLDTQYF.